The 18 T cell receptor beta chains given below trace back to one sample, sequenced in a study of T cells in Graves' hyperthyroidism and ophthalmopathy. RNA transcripts served as the template for amplifying TCR beta CDR3 regions. HTBI primers were the set used in a first-round RT-PCR of the TCR CDR3. MiXCR, applied by TCRdb to the multiplex PCR reads, yields one record per CDR3 protein. The table lists approximately 590,000 distinct CDR3 sequences, about 15% of them singletons. The sample taken for sequencing was blood. The receptors originated from a young woman with Graves' hyperthyroidism.

Ten or more counts support this clonotype. The chain is built from TRBV4-1 and TRBJ2-3, with D unresolved. In germline, CDR1 is MGHRA, CDR2 YSYEKL. The V gene lost 5 bases and the J gene lost 2 bases, with 5 bases spanning the gap. The CDR3 has 12 residues. CDR3 coding DNA: TGCGCCAGCAGCGCAGTCACAGATACGCAGTATTTT. Encoded protein: CASSAVTDTQYF.

This clonotype came up many times. CDR3 DNA: TGTGCCAGCAGCCAGGGACACGACTATGGCTACACCTTC. Its protein is CASSQGHDYGYTF. This chain uses TRBV3-1 with TRBJ1-2; D possibly corresponds to TRBD1 (6 bases). The CDR3 has 13 amino acids. V shed 3 bases and J shed 3 bases, with 8 bases lying between them. CDR1 and CDR2 (germline): LGHDT, YNNKEL (reference sequence).

This clonotype was counted at least ten times. The chain links TRBV11-2 to TRBJ2-3; 12 bases agree with TRBD2. V was pared by 1 base and J by 5 bases, with 4 bases of the junction left unmatched. The V gene's germline CDR1 is SGHAT and CDR2 FQNNGV. This CDR3 is 16 amino acids long. CDR3 coding DNA: TGTGCCAGCAGCTTAGGACTAGCGGGAGCGGGAGATACGCAGTATTTT. Its translation is CASSLGLAGAGDTQYF.

This clonotype was counted between two and nine times. J is TRBJ2-7 and V is TRBV4-3; D not resolved. The V end was cut by 2 bases, the J end by 2 bases, with 7 bases between. The CDR3 is made up of 13 amino acids. Per the germline V gene, CDR1 is LGHNA and CDR2 is YSLEER. As DNA, the CDR3 is TGCGCCAGCAGCCAATTCAGAGCCTACGAGCAGTACTTC. Amino acids: CASSQFRAYEQYF.

In its sample, this clonotype was seen many times. The chain recombines TRBV28 with TRBJ1-5; D remains unclear. The V and J ends lost 5 bases and 7 bases respectively, with 6 bases between them. The CDR3 is 11 residues long. CDR1 MDHEN and CDR2 SYDVKM come from the germline V gene. CDR3: CASSGRQPQHF. DNA of the CDR3: TGTGCCAGCAGTGGGAGGCAGCCCCAGCATTTT. The complete variable domain, with remaining parts taken from reference TRBV28 and TRBJ1-5, reads DVKVTQSSRYLVKRTGEKVFLECVQDMDHENMFWYRQDPGLGLRLIYFSYDVKMKEKGDIPEGYSVSREKKERFSLILESASTNQTSMYLCASSGRQPQHFGDGTRLSIL.

This clonotype was recorded a few times. This may arise from a read error, as a much more abundant clone is one base away. J is TRBJ2-7 and V is TRBV28, with 12 bases matching TRBD2. Per the germline V gene, CDR1 is MDHEN and CDR2 is SYDVKM. V was clipped by 5 bases and J by 3 bases; unmatched bases: 8. The CDR3 sequence is 16 residues long. CDR3 amino acids: CASSQLAGGIGYEQYF. The CDR3 nucleotides are TGTGCCAGCAGTCAACTAGCGGGAGGCATTGGCTACGAGCAGTACTTC. The entire variable domain, with the rest obtained from reference TRBV28 and TRBJ2-7, is as follows: DVKVTQSSRYLVKRTGEKVFLECVQDMDHENMFWYRQDPGLGLRLIYFSYDVKMKEKGDIPEGYSVSREKKERFSLILESASTNQTSMYLCASSQLAGGIGYEQYFGPGTRLTVT.

This clonotype was seen ten or more times. V usage is TRBV6-2 or TRBV6-3 and J usage is TRBJ2-3; D is undetermined. The ends were cut back, 6 bases at V and 3 bases at J, with 10 bases in the middle. Germline V gene lookup returns CDR1 MNHEY and CDR2 SVGEGT. This CDR3 region has 13 residues. The DNA of the CDR3 is TGTGCCAGCAGGCCAGCTACGACAGATACGCAGTATTTT. It is translated as CASRPATTDTQYF.

This chain links TRBV27 with TRBJ2-7; TRBD1 matches at 8 bases. V dropped 0 bases and J dropped 2; count of bases not matched to a gene: 6. Germline lookup yields CDR1 MNHEY and CDR2 SMNVEV (reference sequence). This CDR3 has 16 amino acids. CDR3 in amino acids: CASSLSVTGVAYEQYF. CDR3 DNA sequence: TGTGCCAGCAGTTTATCGGTGACAGGGGTCGCCTACGAGCAGTACTTC.

This clonotype was detected many times. This chain connects TRBV7-9 to TRBJ2-1, with 12 bases matching TRBD1. V shed 1 base, J shed 7 bases, and the junction held 8 bases outside the gene matches. This CDR3 region has 17 residues. Germline assignment: CDR1 SEHNR and CDR2 FQNEAQ (reference sequence). CDR3 region: CASSLDRAGQGANEQFF. DNA of the CDR3: TGTGCCAGCAGCTTAGATAGGGCGGGACAGGGGGCGAATGAGCAGTTCTTC.

A few counts support this clonotype. The V call is TRBV5-1, the J call TRBJ2-2; D gene unclear. This CDR3 comprises 13 residues. V gave up 4 bases and J gave up 5 bases, with 9 bases separating them. From germline, CDR1 is SGHRS and CDR2 YFSETQ. CDR3 nucleotides: TGCGCCAGCAGCGACGACCGAACCGGGGAGCTGTTTTTT. Protein sequence: CASSDDRTGELFF.

The chain couples TRBV27 to TRBJ2-7, with a possible D match to TRBD1 (6 bases). V was shortened by 6 bases and J by 3 bases, with 18 bases between the two germline ends. Germline V gives CDR1 MNHEY, CDR2 SMNVEV (reference sequence). This CDR3 contains 15 residues. For the CDR3, the DNA is TGTGCCAGCAGCCTCGGGACATCGGACCTCTACGAGCAGTACTTC. The encoded protein is CASSLGTSDLYEQYF.

CDR3 nucleotides: TGTGCCACCGGACAGGGAGACCGCTACGAGCAGTACTTC. This sequence encodes CATGQGDRYEQYF. The rearrangement joins TRBV10-3 to TRBJ2-7; 8 bases match TRBD1. The germline V gene encodes CDR1 ENHRY and CDR2 SYGVKD. With 10 bases clipped from V and 3 bases from J, the junction kept 8 bases outside the gene matches. The CDR3 spans 13 residues.

This clonotype was seen repeatedly, ten times or more. The chain is built from TRBV18 and TRBJ2-7; D remains unclear. Germline loops: CDR1 KGHSH, CDR2 LQKENI. V lost 8 bases to trimming and J lost 0 bases, with 11 bases between them. CDR3 size: 13 residues. The chain's CDR3 is CASSPGSSYEQYF. The CDR3 coding sequence is TGTGCCAGCAGTCCCGGGTCCTCCTACGAGCAGTACTTC.

This clonotype was observed a handful of times. This chain uses TRBV10-3 with TRBJ2-1; perhaps TRBD1 as D (6 bases). V lost 0 bases to trimming and J lost 1 base, with 16 bases between them. This CDR3 region has 18 residues. Germline CDR1 reads ENHRY; CDR2 reads SYGVKD. The CDR3 DNA reads TGTGCCATCAGTGAGTCCACGGAAGGGCAGGGGTCCTACAATGAGCAGTTCTTC. This sequence encodes CAISESTEGQGSYNEQFF.

This chain connects TRBV7-2 to TRBJ2-2, with D tentatively TRBD2 (7 bases). The CDR3 covers 17 residues. From germline, CDR1 is SGHTA and CDR2 FQGNSA. V was clipped by 5 bases and J by 1 base, with 17 bases between them. CDR3 protein: CASSEMGGGGNTGELFF. For the CDR3, the DNA is TGTGCCAGCAGCGAAATGGGAGGGGGGGGGAACACCGGGGAGCTGTTTTTT. The whole variable domain, filled in from reference TRBV7-2 and TRBJ2-2, reads GAGVSQSPSNKVTEKGKDVELRCDPISGHTALYWYRQSLGQGLEFLIYFQGNSAPDKSGLPSDRFSAERTGGSVSTLTIQRTQQEDSAVYLCASSEMGGGGNTGELFFGEGSRLTVL.

CDR3 amino acids: CASSQHVQGVESNQPQHF. The CDR3 DNA reads as TGTGCCAGCAGCCAACACGTACAGGGGGTTGAGAGCAATCAGCCCCAGCATTTT. The chain carries TRBV6-1 and TRBJ1-5, with 8 bases aligning to TRBD1. This CDR3 region has 18 residues. Unmatched junction bases numbered 14, after V lost 6 bases and J lost 1 base. Per germline, CDR1 MNHNS and CDR2 SASEGT.

CDR3 bases: TGTGCCAGCAGCGCCAGGCCGGGACAGGTCACCAAAGCTGAAAACATTCAGTACTTC. Translation gives CASSARPGQVTKAENIQYF. The chain is built from TRBV7-2 and TRBJ2-4, with TRBD1 matching 8 bases. The CDR3 has 19 residues. The J segment lost 5 bases and the V segment lost 5 bases, leaving 20 bases of the junction unmatched. Germline V gene lookup returns CDR1 SGHTA and CDR2 FQGNSA.

There are a few counts of this clonotype. A much larger clone lies one base from this, so it may be a read error. The CDR3 end shows no conserved phenylalanine or tryptophan, and so a read error is likely. The chain combines TRBV28 with TRBJ1-1; 7 bases line up with TRBD1. The CDR3 runs 14 residues. Trimming took 3 bases from V and 5 from J; bases not matched to a gene: 6. Looked up from germline, CDR1 is MDHEN and CDR2 is SYDVKM. CDR3 nucleotide sequence: TGTGCCAGCAGTTTGGGACAGCGATTTACTGAAGCTTTCCTT. This translates into CASSLGQRFTEAFL.